This T cell receptor (beta chain) derives from a study of T cell repertoires in cytomegalovirus infection. Study at large: Matching HLA type, along with CMV infection, was indicated by public TCR beta signatures.

This clonotype was detected many times. The CDR3 consists of 17 residues. Trimming cost V 1 base and J 2 bases; bases outside gene matches: 6. Germline assignment: CDR1 SGHKS and CDR2 YYEKEE (reference sequence). TCRdb re-derived calls from the reads in MiXCR, one entry per CDR3 protein. The sample holds 200,000 to 300,000 distinct CDR3 sequences; around 6.4% are singletons and the top ten take around 6.5%. The specimen sequenced was PBMCs. The chain recombines TRBV5-5 with TRBJ2-1, with 10 bases aligning to TRBD2. The sequence was obtained from a human donor in good health (CMV status not recorded). Some clones in this sample may be carry-over from other donors' samples. CDR3 coding DNA: TGTGCCAGCAGCTTGCGAAGGCTAGCGGGAGCCTACAATGAGCAGTTCTTC. Protein product: CASSLRRLAGAYNEQFF. The full variable domain, with the rest looked up from reference TRBV5-5 and TRBJ2-1, is DAGVTQSPTHLIKTRGQQVTLRCSPISGHKSVSWYQQVLGQGPQFIFQYYEKEERGRGNFPDRFSARQFPNYSSELNVNALLLGDSALYLCASSLRRLAGAYNEQFFGPGTRLTVL.